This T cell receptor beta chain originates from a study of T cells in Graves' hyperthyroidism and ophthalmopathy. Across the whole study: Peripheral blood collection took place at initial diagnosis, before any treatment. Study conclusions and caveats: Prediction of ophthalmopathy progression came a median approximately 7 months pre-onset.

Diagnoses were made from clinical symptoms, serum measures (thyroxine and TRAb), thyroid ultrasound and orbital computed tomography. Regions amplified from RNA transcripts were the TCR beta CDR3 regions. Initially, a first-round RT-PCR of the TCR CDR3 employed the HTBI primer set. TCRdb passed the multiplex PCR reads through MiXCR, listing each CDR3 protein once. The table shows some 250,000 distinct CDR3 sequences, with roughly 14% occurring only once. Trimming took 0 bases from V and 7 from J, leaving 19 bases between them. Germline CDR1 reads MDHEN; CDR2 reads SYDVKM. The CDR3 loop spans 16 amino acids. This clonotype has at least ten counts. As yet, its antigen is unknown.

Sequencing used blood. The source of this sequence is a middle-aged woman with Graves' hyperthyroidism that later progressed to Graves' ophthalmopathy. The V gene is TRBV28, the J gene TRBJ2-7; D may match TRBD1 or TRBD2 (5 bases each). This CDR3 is CASSLWGTTSSGEQYF. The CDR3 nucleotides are TGTGCCAGCAGTTTATGGGGGACCACGTCTTCGGGGGAGCAGTACTTC.